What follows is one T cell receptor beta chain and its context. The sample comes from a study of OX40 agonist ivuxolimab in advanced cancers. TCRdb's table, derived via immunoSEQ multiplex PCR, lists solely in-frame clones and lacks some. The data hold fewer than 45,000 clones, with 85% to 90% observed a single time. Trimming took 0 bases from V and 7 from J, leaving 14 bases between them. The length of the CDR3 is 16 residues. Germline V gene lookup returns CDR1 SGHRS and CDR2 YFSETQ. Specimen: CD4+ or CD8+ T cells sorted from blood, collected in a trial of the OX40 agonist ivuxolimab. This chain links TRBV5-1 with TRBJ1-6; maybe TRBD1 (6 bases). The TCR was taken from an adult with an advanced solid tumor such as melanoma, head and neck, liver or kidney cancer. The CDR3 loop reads CASSLDSGQLNSPLHF. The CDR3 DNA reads TGCGCCAGCAGCTTGGATTCTGGACAGCTGAATTCACCCCTCCACTTT.